Below are 11 T cell receptor beta chains sequenced from a single sample in a study of response to subunit inactivated influenza vaccine. MiXCR, run by TCRdb on the RT-PCR reads, gives a single entry per CDR3 protein. The table includes about 500,000 distinct CDR3 sequences, about 17% detected once. This specimen was CD4+ T cells sorted from PBMCs, taken roughly 24 months after vaccination. The receptors originated from a man between 50 and 75 years old who received an inactivated influenza vaccine.

This clonotype was observed a few times. V gene TRBV4-1 combines with J gene TRBJ2-3, with no clear D. This CDR3 is built from 14 residues. Trimming shortened V by 1 base and J by 2 bases, and 7 bases separated the two germline ends. Germline V gene lookup returns CDR1 MGHRA and CDR2 YSYEKL. The CDR3 loop reads CASSQVQITDTQYF. The CDR3 DNA reads TGCGCCAGCAGCCAAGTGCAGATCACAGATACGCAGTATTTT.

This clonotype was seen a few times. The chain joins TRBV25-1 to TRBJ2-3; TRBD1 matches 7 bases. The trim removed 1 base at V and 2 bases at J, leaving 9 bases unmatched. Germline-derived CDR1 and CDR2 are MGHDK and SYGVNS. This CDR3 has 17 amino acids. The CDR3 here is CASSESSDRDLTDTQYF. The CDR3 DNA reads as TGTGCCAGCAGTGAATCAAGTGACAGGGACCTCACAGATACGCAGTATTTT.

This clonotype was counted at least ten times. The chain carries TRBV15 and TRBJ1-1; D unresolved. The CDR3 is 16 residues long. Trimming cost V 1 base and J 3 bases, with 15 bases left between them. The V gene's germline CDR1 is LNHNV and CDR2 YYDKDF (reference sequence). The DNA of the CDR3 is TGTGCCACCAGCAGAGCCAGGCTCCTCCCGGACACTGAAGCTTTCTTT. Its protein is CATSRARLLPDTEAFF.

The CDR3: CASSARLAGELSAYNEQFF. DNA for the CDR3: TGTGCCAGCAGCGCCCGACTAGCGGGGGAGCTATCTGCCTACAATGAGCAGTTCTTC. V is TRBV7-8 and J is TRBJ2-1, with 12 nucleotides matching TRBD2. This CDR3 has 19 residues. After removal of 5 bases from V and 2 bases from J, the junction contained 13 bases not matched to a gene. Germline V gives CDR1 SGHVS, CDR2 FQNEAQ.

The V gene is TRBV18, the J gene TRBJ2-1, with unresolved D. CDR3 length: 17 amino acids. V was clipped by 0 bases and J by 0 bases, with 12 bases between them. Germline CDR1 KGHSH, CDR2 LQKENI. The CDR3 nucleotides are TGTGCCAGCTCACCACCGAATGCCCGAAGCTCCTACAATGAGCAGTTCTTC. Translated: CASSPPNARSSYNEQFF.

The CDR3 DNA reads as TGCAGCGGAACCGGGTATAGCAATCAGCCCCAGCATTTT. Residues: CSGTGYSNQPQHF. The V call is TRBV29-1, the J call TRBJ1-5; no reliable D call. Germline V lookup: CDR1 SQVTM, CDR2 ANQGSEA. CDR3 length: 13 residues. V was cut by 7 bases and J by 0 bases, with 10 bases left in between.

This clonotype appeared a few times. This chain uses TRBV5-1 with TRBJ2-5, with 7 positions matching TRBD2. The CDR3 covers 15 residues. Trimming cost V 1 base and J 2 bases; bases outside gene matches: 5. CDR1 is SGHRS, CDR2 YFSETQ, per germline. In DNA, the CDR3 is TGCGCCAGCAGCTTGACCGGGACTACTCAAGAGACCCAGTACTTC. Translated, it gives CASSLTGTTQETQYF.

This clonotype was recorded a few times. V usage is TRBV5-5 and J usage is TRBJ2-2, with D maybe TRBD2 (5 bases). This CDR3 spans 15 amino acids. In germline, CDR1 is SGHKS, CDR2 YYEKEE (reference sequence). V lost 2 bases and J lost 0, with 8 bases in between. This chain's CDR3 is CASSFETTNTGELFF. CDR3 DNA: TGTGCCAGCAGCTTCGAGACTACGAACACCGGGGAGCTGTTTTTT. The full variable domain, with the rest looked up from reference TRBV5-5 and TRBJ2-2, is DAGVTQSPTHLIKTRGQQVTLRCSPISGHKSVSWYQQVLGQGPQFIFQYYEKEERGRGNFPDRFSARQFPNYSSELNVNALLLGDSALYLCASSFETTNTGELFFGEGSRLTVL.

The genes are TRBV6-4 and TRBJ2-6; D is unclear. V was cut by 3 bases and J by 0 bases, with 3 bases left in between. Germline V gene data show CDR1 as MRHNA and CDR2 as SNTAGT. The CDR3 loop spans 14 amino acids. Written as DNA, the CDR3 is TGTGCCAGCAGTGAGTTCTCTGGGGCCAACGTCCTGACTTTC. Amino acid sequence: CASSEFSGANVLTF.

This clonotype came up a few times. The chain is built from TRBV3-1 and TRBJ2-7; 10 bases line up with TRBD2. Per germline, CDR1 LGHDT and CDR2 YNNKEL (reference sequence). This CDR3 is built from 15 residues. V gave up 2 bases and J gave up 2 bases; unmatched junction bases: 3. The CDR3 here is CASSQLAGAPYEQYF. CDR3 nucleotides: TGTGCCAGCAGCCAACTAGCGGGAGCCCCCTACGAGCAGTACTTC.

This clonotype was counted only a few times. This chain links TRBV4-2 with TRBJ2-5; 8 bases are a match to TRBD2. The V gene end was trimmed by 0 bases and the J gene end by 1 base; junction bases not matched to a gene: 4. Looked up from germline, CDR1 is LGHNA and CDR2 is YNFKEQ. This CDR3 is 16 amino acids long. CDR3 sequence reads: CASSQEEGLVQETQYF. Written as DNA, the CDR3 is TGTGCCAGCAGCCAAGAAGAGGGACTAGTCCAAGAGACCCAGTACTTC.